Each of the 20 T cell receptor beta chains below was sequenced from the same sample in a study of OX40 agonist ivuxolimab in advanced cancers. Only in-frame clones appear in the TCRdb table, and some are missing; sequencing was by immunoSEQ multiplex PCR. The table records approximately 43,000 clones, around 85% of them present only once. The sequences come from CD4+ or CD8+ T cells sorted from blood, collected in a trial of the OX40 agonist ivuxolimab. Receptors originate from an adult with an advanced solid tumor such as melanoma, head and neck, liver or kidney cancer.

The J gene is TRBJ1-4, the V gene TRBV11-2, with 7 positions matching TRBD1. Germline V gives CDR1 SGHAT, CDR2 FQNNGV. This CDR3 has 15 amino acids. V was clipped by 2 bases and J by 7 bases; unmatched bases: 7. In nucleotides, the CDR3 is TGTGCCAGCAGCTTAATGGTAGGGGGCGGTGAAAAACTGTTTTTT. Protein: CASSLMVGGGEKLFF.

The chain links TRBV2 to TRBJ2-7; D may match TRBD1 or TRBD2 (5 bases each). Germline V CDR1 and CDR2: SNHLY, FYNNEI. The CDR3 totals 13 residues. V was shortened by 5 bases and J by 2 bases, with 10 bases between the two germline ends. The CDR3 spells CASSWDPTYEQYF. Written as DNA, the CDR3 is TGTGCCAGCAGTTGGGACCCCACCTACGAGCAGTACTTC.

V gene TRBV5-8 combines with J gene TRBJ2-6; D not certain. V was shortened by 4 bases and J by 2 bases, with 10 bases between the two germline ends. The CDR3 sequence is 15 residues long. CDR1 SGHTS and CDR2 YDEGEE come from the germline V gene. The CDR3 is CASSQETTGANVLTF. The DNA of the CDR3 is TGTGCCAGCAGCCAAGAGACCACTGGGGCCAACGTCCTGACTTTC.

The J gene is TRBJ1-2, the V gene TRBV20-1; D remains unclear. Germline loops: CDR1 DFQATT, CDR2 SNEGSKA (reference sequence). Trimming took 0 bases from V and 10 from J, leaving 6 bases between them. This CDR3 has 10 amino acids. The CDR3 nucleotides read TGCAGTGCTAGAGATTTCCTCTACACCTTC. It encodes CSARDFLYTF.

The chain recombines TRBV9 with TRBJ2-5; 9 bases fit TRBD2. The V gene's germline CDR1 is SGDLS and CDR2 YYNGEE. CDR3 length equals 18 residues. J lost 2 bases, V lost 4 bases, and 15 bases had no gene match. The CDR3 loop reads CASSPRLAAPKGQETQYF. In DNA form, the CDR3 reads TGTGCCAGCAGCCCGAGACTAGCGGCCCCGAAGGGTCAAGAGACCCAGTACTTC.

The gene calls are TRBV5-1 and TRBJ2-7; tentative D call: TRBD1 (5 bases). The V gene's germline CDR1 is SGHRS and CDR2 YFSETQ. The CDR3 is 15 amino acids. The V and J ends lost 1 base and 5 bases respectively, with 16 bases between them. CDR3 in amino acids: CASSLQGSVTNEQYF. For the CDR3, the DNA is TGCGCCAGCAGCTTGCAGGGCTCGGTTACCAACGAGCAGTACTTC.

The chain uses TRBV4-3 and TRBJ2-3, with 14 bases fitting TRBD2. Germline V gene sequence: CDR1 LGHNA, CDR2 YSLEER. V shed 4 bases, J shed 6 bases, and the junction held 9 bases outside the gene matches. This CDR3 has 17 residues. The CDR3 spells CASSRSLTSGRGDTQYF. DNA of the CDR3: TGCGCCAGCAGCCGCTCCCTGACTAGCGGGAGGGGGGATACGCAGTATTTT.

The genes are TRBV30 and TRBJ1-4; weak D call: TRBD1 (6 bases). The V gene's germline CDR1 is GTSNPN and CDR2 SVGIG (reference sequence). V lost 4 bases and J 4 bases, leaving 13 bases between the germline ends. This CDR3 has 14 residues. CDR3 coding DNA: TGTGCCTGGAAAACGGACAGAATTAATGAAAAACTGTTTTTT. Translated, it gives CAWKTDRINEKLFF.

The DNA of the CDR3 is TGTGCCAGCAGCTCATTACGGGACAGGATAAATTCACCCCTCCACTTT. This codes for CASSSLRDRINSPLHF. This sequence joins TRBV11-3 and TRBJ1-6; 8 bases line up with TRBD1. The germline V gene encodes CDR1 SGHNT and CDR2 YENEEA. With V trimmed by 4 bases and J by 7 bases, 9 bases remained unmatched. The CDR3 sequence is 16 residues long. The full variable domain, completed using reference TRBV11-3 and TRBJ1-6, is EAGVVQSPRYKIIEKKQPVAFWCNPISGHNTLYWYLQNLGQGPELLIRYENEEAVDDSQLPKDRFSAERLKGVDSTLKIQPAELGDSAVYLCASSSLRDRINSPLHFGNGTRLTVT.

The rearrangement links TRBV10-3 to TRBJ2-2; a possible D gene is TRBD2 (6 bases). Germline V lookup: CDR1 ENHRY, CDR2 SYGVKD. V lost 7 bases and J 7 bases, leaving 19 bases between the germline ends. The CDR3 extends over 15 amino acids. In nucleotides, the CDR3 is TGTGCCATCATGGCAGACAGACTAGGCGACGGGGAGCTGTTTTTT. This gives the protein CAIMADRLGDGELFF.

The chain uses TRBV4-1 and TRBJ1-2; TRBD1 agrees at 7 bases. The germline V gene has CDR1 MGHRA and CDR2 YSYEKL. V dropped 1 base and J dropped 7; count of bases not matched to a gene: 12. This CDR3 is built from 16 residues. For the CDR3, the DNA is TGCGCCAGCAGCCAAGCCCAGGGGGTGGGATATGGTGGCTACACCTTC. Protein: CASSQAQGVGYGGYTF.

The chain has TRBV28 and TRBJ2-7; the match to TRBD2 covers 8 bases. J gave up 4 bases and V 2 bases, and 7 bases lay outside the gene matches. Germline V gene data show CDR1 as MDHEN and CDR2 as SYDVKM. CDR3 length: 15 residues. The CDR3 region is CASSLLAGPIYEQYF. CDR3 sequence (DNA): TGTGCCAGCAGTTTACTAGCGGGTCCCATTTACGAGCAGTACTTC.

The chain carries TRBV25-1 and TRBJ1-2, with TRBD1 matching over 9 bases. The germline V gene has CDR1 MGHDK and CDR2 SYGVNS. Germline trimming cut 6 bases from V and 8 bases from J; bases unmatched to any gene: 10. CDR3 size: 14 residues. The CDR3 DNA is TGTGCCAGCAGCCCCGGGACAGGGAACACAGGCTACACCTTC. It translates to CASSPGTGNTGYTF.

The V gene is TRBV5-6, the J gene TRBJ1-1; D is possibly TRBD1 (6 bases). Deletions cut 2 bases from V and 2 bases from J, with 10 bases between. CDR1 SGHDT and CDR2 YYEEEE come from the germline V gene. CDR3 length equals 14 residues. The DNA of the CDR3 is TGTGCCAGCAGCTTCAGGGGTGCAAACACTGAAGCTTTCTTT. This sequence encodes CASSFRGANTEAFF.

The rearrangement links TRBV5-1 to TRBJ1-1; tentative D call: TRBD1 (6 bases). This CDR3 is built from 13 residues. CDR1 is SGHRS, CDR2 YFSETQ, per germline. Trimming took off 4 bases at V and 6 bases at J, with 13 bases between the two ends. The CDR3 DNA reads as TGCGCCAGCAGCACGACAGGATTGTCTGAAGCTTTCTTT. It encodes CASSTTGLSEAFF.

The chain combines TRBV16 with TRBJ2-2; TRBD1 matches at 8 bases. V gave up 2 bases and J gave up 11 bases; unmatched junction bases: 1. The CDR3 loop spans 12 amino acids. Germline assignment: CDR1 KGHSY and CDR2 FQNENV. As DNA, the CDR3 is TGTGCCAGCAGCCAAGGACAGGGCGAGCTGTTTTTT. Translating it yields CASSQGQGELFF.

This clone was seen just once. The chain employs TRBV10-3 and TRBJ2-6; D remains unclear. CDR3 length: 15 residues. V shed 9 bases and J shed 4 bases, with 16 bases lying between them. In germline, CDR1 is ENHRY, CDR2 SYGVKD. Here the CDR3 reads CAIGKSASGANVLTF. The CDR3 DNA reads as TGTGCCATAGGGAAATCGGCATCCGGGGCCAACGTCCTGACTTTC.

This clone was detected only once. This rearrangement joins TRBV27 to TRBJ1-2; D may be TRBD1 (6 bases). The CDR3 is made up of 16 amino acids. V was cut by 0 bases and J by 4 bases, with 15 bases left in between. Germline V lookup: CDR1 MNHEY, CDR2 SMNVEV (reference sequence). The CDR3 reads CASSLSRGQGSYGYTF. CDR3 bases: TGTGCCAGCAGTTTATCGAGGGGACAAGGGTCCTATGGCTACACCTTC.

This chain joins TRBV19 and TRBJ1-4; 9 bases fit TRBD1. With V trimmed by 3 bases and J by 3 bases, 8 bases remained unmatched. The CDR3 spans 17 residues. The germline CDR1 and CDR2 sequences are LNHDA and SQIVND (reference sequence). The DNA for the CDR3 is TGTGCCAGTAGTATCGGACAGGGGATCGCGGCTAATGAAAAACTGTTTTTT. Protein: CASSIGQGIAANEKLFF.

The chain is built from TRBV9 and TRBJ2-7, with 8 positions matching TRBD2. V shed 7 bases and J 5 bases; nucleotides not matched to a gene: 14. The CDR3 is 15 residues long. Germline lookup yields CDR1 SGDLS and CDR2 YYNGEE. As DNA, the CDR3 is TGTGCCAGCTCATCCATAAGCGGGAGTTACCACGAGCAGTACTTC. Its protein is CASSSISGSYHEQYF.